A single sample gave rise to the 5 T cell receptor beta chains below, sequenced in a study of OX40 agonist ivuxolimab in advanced cancers. Sequenced by immunoSEQ multiplex PCR; TCRdb stores in-frame clones only, minus some. The data contain about 49,000 clones, 75% to 90% of them singletons. The sample consisted of CD4+ or CD8+ T cells sorted from blood, taken in a trial of the OX40 agonist ivuxolimab. All receptors come from an adult with an advanced solid tumor such as melanoma, head and neck, liver or kidney cancer.

J is TRBJ2-5 and V is TRBV7-2, with D unclear. The ends were cut back, 7 bases at V and 7 bases at J, with 13 bases in the middle. The germline V gene encodes CDR1 SGHTA and CDR2 FQGNSA. The CDR3 has 12 residues. CDR3 nucleotides: TGTGCCAGCAACTCACCCCCTGGGACCCAGTACTTC. The encoded protein is CASNSPPGTQYF. Variable domain in full (rest from reference TRBV7-2 and TRBJ2-5): GAGVSQSPSNKVTEKGKDVELRCDPISGHTALYWYRQSLGQGLEFLIYFQGNSAPDKSGLPSDRFSAERTGGSVSTLTIQRTQQEDSAVYLCASNSPPGTQYFGPGTRLLVL.

With regard to this clone: At one end, the junction sequence differs from germline, possibly due to a read error. The genes are TRBV7-7 and TRBJ1-2, with 7 bases aligning to TRBD1. The CDR3 extends over 13 amino acids. In germline, CDR1 is SSHAT, CDR2 FNYEAQ (reference sequence). CDR3 nucleotides: TGTGCTAGCAGCCGGACAGGCGAGAATGGCTACACCTTC. As protein: CASSRTGENGYTF.

The chain has TRBV18 and TRBJ2-1, with D maybe TRBD1 (5 bases). Germline CDR1 reads KGHSH; CDR2 reads LQKENI. The CDR3 has 12 residues. With 2 bases removed from V and 15 bases from J, the gap between germline ends came to 14 bases. CDR3 sequence reads: CASSPVQGEAFF. The CDR3 coding sequence is TGTGCCAGCTCACCAGTGCAGGGTGAAGCGTTCTTC.

This chain connects TRBV6-6 to TRBJ1-1, with 8 bases identical to TRBD1. There are 14 residues in the CDR3. Germline loops: CDR1 MNHNY, CDR2 SVGAGI (reference sequence). J was trimmed by 5 bases and V by 6 bases; bases with no gene match: 8. CDR3 bases: TGTGCCAGCAGCCGACAGGGGTTAGAAACTGAAGCTTTCTTT. Amino acid sequence: CASSRQGLETEAFF.

The genes are TRBV9 and TRBJ1-6; D perhaps matches TRBD1 (5 bases). V lost 0 bases, J lost 7 bases, and 11 bases lay in between. Germline V lookup: CDR1 SGDLS, CDR2 YYNGEE. The CDR3 length is 15 residues. CDR3 residues: CASSVEVGGNSPLHF. DNA for the CDR3: TGTGCCAGCAGCGTAGAAGTTGGGGGGAATTCACCCCTCCACTTT.